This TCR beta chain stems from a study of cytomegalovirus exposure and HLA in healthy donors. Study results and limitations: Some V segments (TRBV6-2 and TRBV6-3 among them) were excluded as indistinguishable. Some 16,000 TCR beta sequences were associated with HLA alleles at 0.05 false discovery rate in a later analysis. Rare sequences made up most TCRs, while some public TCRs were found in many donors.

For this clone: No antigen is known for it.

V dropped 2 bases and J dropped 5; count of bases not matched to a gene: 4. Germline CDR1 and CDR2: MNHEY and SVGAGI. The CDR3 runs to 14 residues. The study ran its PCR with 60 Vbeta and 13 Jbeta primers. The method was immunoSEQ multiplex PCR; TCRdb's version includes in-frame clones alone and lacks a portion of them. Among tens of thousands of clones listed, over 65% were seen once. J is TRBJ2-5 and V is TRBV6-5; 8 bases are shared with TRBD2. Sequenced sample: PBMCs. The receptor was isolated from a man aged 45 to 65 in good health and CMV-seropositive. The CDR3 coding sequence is TGTGCCAGCAGTTACGGGACTAGGGTGGAGACCCAGTACTTC. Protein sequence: CASSYGTRVETQYF.